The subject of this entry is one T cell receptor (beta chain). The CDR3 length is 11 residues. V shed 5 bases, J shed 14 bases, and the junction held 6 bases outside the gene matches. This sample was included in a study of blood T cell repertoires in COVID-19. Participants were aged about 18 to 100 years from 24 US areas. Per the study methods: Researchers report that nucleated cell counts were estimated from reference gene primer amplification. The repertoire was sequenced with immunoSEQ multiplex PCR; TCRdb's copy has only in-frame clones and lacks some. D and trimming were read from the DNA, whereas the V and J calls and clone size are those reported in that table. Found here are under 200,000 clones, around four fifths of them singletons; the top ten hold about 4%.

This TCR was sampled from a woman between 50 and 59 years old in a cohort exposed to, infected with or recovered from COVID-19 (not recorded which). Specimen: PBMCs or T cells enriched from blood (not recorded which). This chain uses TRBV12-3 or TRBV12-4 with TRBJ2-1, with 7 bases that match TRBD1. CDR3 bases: TGTGCCAGCAGTCAAGACAGGGACGAGTTCTTC. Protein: CASSQDRDEFF.